These T cell receptor beta chains were read from a single sample in a study of CD8 T cells in ankylosing spondylitis. MiXCR, applied by TCRdb to the 5' RACE reads, yields one record per CDR3 protein. This repertoire shows about 25,000 distinct CDR3 sequences, 2% to 3% found once; its top ten account for about 7.8%. The material sequenced was blood, either unsorted or a sorted T cell fraction (not recorded which). These receptors were obtained from a female donor with ankylosing spondylitis or in good health (not recorded which). The CDR3 runs from the conserved cysteine through the conserved F or W. D genes are given only for firm matches. Size tells how often a clone was seen, or its class if it is expanded.

cdr3_aa cdr3_nt clone_size v_call d_call cdr3_length j_call
CASSDPGAREEQYF TGTGCCAGCAGCGATCCCGGGGCTAGGGAGGAGCAGTACTTC many TRBV9 - 14 TRBJ2-7
CASSIAVSTPPFTDTQYF TGTGCCAGCAGTATAGCGGTCAGTACCCCACCATTCACAGATACGCAGTATTTT medium-sized TRBV9 - 18 TRBJ2-3
CASSVEGTGETQYF TGTGCCAGCAGCGTTGAGGGGACGGGAGAGACCCAGTACTTC many TRBV9 - 14 TRBJ2-5
CASSVEVLGEQYF TGTGCCAGCAGCGTTGAAGTCCTCGGCGAGCAGTACTTC many TRBV9 - 13 TRBJ2-7
CASSVAPTGDYGYTF TGTGCCAGCAGCGTAGCCCCCACAGGCGACTATGGCTACACCTTC many TRBV9 - 15 TRBJ1-2
CASSARQLSYGYTF TGTGCCAGCAGCGCGCGGCAGTTATCCTATGGCTACACCTTC many TRBV9 - 14 TRBJ1-2
CASSRTSGQGVLDNEQFF TGTGCCAGCAGCCGCACCTCGGGACAGGGTGTTTTGGATAATGAGCAGTTCTTC many TRBV9 TRBD1 18 TRBJ2-1
CASSALSGSYNEQFF TGTGCCAGCAGCGCCCTTAGCGGCTCCTACAATGAGCAGTTCTTC many TRBV9 - 15 TRBJ2-1
CASSGDTYPPLHF TGTGCCAGCAGCGGCGACACTTACCCCCCCCTCCACTTT many TRBV9 - 13 TRBJ1-6
CASSVATDISYNEQFF TGTGCCAGCAGCGTAGCCACGGATATCTCCTACAATGAGCAGTTCTTC many TRBV9 - 16 TRBJ2-1
CASSGRWGAGAYNEQFF TGTGCCAGCAGCGGGAGGTGGGGAGCGGGGGCTTACAATGAGCAGTTCTTC many TRBV9 TRBD2 17 TRBJ2-1
CASSGSGTTGNTIYF TGTGCCAGCAGCGGTAGCGGGACAACTGGAAACACCATATATTTT many TRBV9 - 15 TRBJ1-3
CASSQQGQHFYEQYF TGTGCCAGCAGCCAGCAGGGACAGCACTTCTACGAGCAGTACTTC many TRBV9 TRBD1 15 TRBJ2-7
CASSAGGTSGASTDTQYF TGTGCCAGCAGCGCCGGAGGGACTAGCGGGGCTAGCACAGATACGCAGTATTTT many TRBV9 TRBD2 18 TRBJ2-3
CASSFSLEGTQYF TGTGCCAGCAGCTTCTCCTTGGAGGGTACGCAGTATTTT many TRBV9 - 13 TRBJ2-3
CASSPNPTSGRLTDTQYF TGTGCCAGCAGCCCCAATCCGACTAGCGGGAGGCTCACAGATACGCAGTATTTT many TRBV9 TRBD2 18 TRBJ2-3
CASSPAASRSYNEQFF TGTGCCAGCAGCCCTGCGGCGAGCCGCTCCTACAATGAGCAGTTCTTC many TRBV9 - 16 TRBJ2-1
CASSARGLAGGSEQYF TGTGCCAGCAGCGCAAGGGGACTAGCGGGGGGTTCCGAGCAGTACTTC many TRBV9 TRBD2 16 TRBJ2-7
CASSATGDSPLHF TGTGCCAGCAGCGCTACAGGGGATTCACCCCTCCACTTT many TRBV9 TRBD1 13 TRBJ1-6
CASSSPGWGEEQYF TGTGCCAGCAGCTCGCCCGGATGGGGAGAGGAGCAGTACTTC many TRBV9 - 14 TRBJ2-7
CASRAHEQYF TGTGCCAGCAGAGCCCACGAGCAGTACTTC many TRBV21-1 - 10 TRBJ2-7
CASSGGGLNTEAFF TGTGCCAGCAGCGGGGGGGGCCTGAACACTGAAGCTTTCTTT many TRBV9 - 14 TRBJ1-1
CASSKTGDTEAFF TGTGCCAGCAGCAAGACAGGGGACACTGAAGCTTTCTTT many TRBV9 TRBD1 13 TRBJ1-1
CASSGSRRAGELIENEQFF TGTGCCAGCAGCGGCAGTCGGAGAGCGGGGGAGTTAATCGAGAATGAGCAGTTCTTC many TRBV9 TRBD2 19 TRBJ2-1
CASSVSGVSSPLHF TGTGCCAGCAGCGTTTCAGGGGTGAGTTCACCCCTCCACTTT medium-sized TRBV9 - 14 TRBJ1-6
CASSVVDGNTIYF TGTGCCAGCAGCGTAGTTGATGGAAACACCATATATTTT many TRBV9 - 13 TRBJ1-3
CASSVREFNNEQFF TGTGCCAGCAGCGTAAGGGAGTTCAACAATGAGCAGTTCTTC many TRBV9 - 14 TRBJ2-1
CASSQEDVPTYNEQFF TGTGCCAGCAGCCAAGAAGACGTTCCCACCTACAATGAGCAGTTCTTC many TRBV9 - 16 TRBJ2-1
CASRAPGGEQFF TGTGCCAGCAGAGCCCCGGGCGGGGAGCAGTTCTTC many TRBV9 - 12 TRBJ2-1
CASSSSGESSEQYF TGTGCCAGCAGCTCGAGCGGGGAGAGCTCCGAGCAGTACTTC many TRBV9 TRBD2 14 TRBJ2-7
CASSVDLGSLDRTQYF TGTGCCAGCAGCGTAGATTTGGGGAGTTTAGACCGAACACAGTATTTT many TRBV9 - 16 TRBJ2-3
CASSVSSGSPSEQYF TGTGCCAGCAGCGTGTCAAGCGGGAGCCCTTCCGAGCAGTACTTC medium-sized TRBV9 TRBD2 15 TRBJ2-7
CASSVATGQGGANVLTF TGTGCCAGCAGCGTAGCGACAGGCCAGGGTGGGGCCAACGTCCTGACTTTC many TRBV9 - 17 TRBJ2-6
CASSPRQGTNTGELFF TGTGCCAGCAGCCCACGACAGGGGACGAACACCGGGGAGCTGTTTTTT many TRBV9 TRBD1 16 TRBJ2-2
CASSVEAVLSGEKLFF TGTGCCAGCAGCGTAGAGGCCGTCCTATCGGGTGAAAAACTGTTTTTT many TRBV9 - 16 TRBJ1-4
CASSVGTAWGEQFF TGTGCCAGCAGCGTGGGGACAGCCTGGGGTGAGCAGTTCTTC few TRBV9 TRBD1 14 TRBJ2-1
CASSVGNSGRATDTQYF TGTGCCAGCAGCGTAGGAAATAGCGGGAGGGCCACAGATACGCAGTATTTT many TRBV9 TRBD2 17 TRBJ2-3
CASSVVGTLAYNEQFF TGTGCCAGCAGCGTAGTCGGGACCCTGGCCTACAATGAGCAGTTCTTC many TRBV9 - 16 TRBJ2-1
CASSPMDTGVYGYTF TGTGCCAGCAGCCCCATGGACACAGGGGTCTATGGCTACACCTTC many TRBV9 TRBD1 15 TRBJ1-2
CASSVDPLSNTEAFF TGTGCCAGCAGCGTAGATCCGCTAAGCAACACTGAAGCTTTCTTT many TRBV9 - 15 TRBJ1-1
CASSAADSYSGYTF TGTGCCAGCAGCGCCGCTGACAGCTATTCCGGCTACACCTTC many TRBV9 - 14 TRBJ1-2
CASSPRRLAGVQTQYF TGTGCCAGCAGCCCCCGGAGGTTAGCGGGAGTCCAGACCCAGTACTTC many TRBV9 TRBD2 16 TRBJ2-5
CASSVEATGGREQYF TGTGCCAGCAGCGTAGAAGCGACAGGGGGCAGAGAGCAGTACTTC many TRBV9 TRBD1 15 TRBJ2-7
CASSVGDGRGTGELFF TGTGCCAGCAGCGTTGGGGACGGGCGGGGCACCGGGGAGCTGTTTTTT many TRBV9 - 16 TRBJ2-2
CSVESASFFSYEQYF TGCAGCGTTGAGTCAGCTTCATTTTTTTCCTACGAGCAGTACTTC many TRBV29-1 - 15 TRBJ2-7
CASSYTIGHEAFF TGTGCCAGCAGCTACACCATCGGGCATGAAGCTTTCTTT many TRBV9 - 13 TRBJ1-1
CASSLTSRHRGSPLHF TGTGCCAGCAGTCTCACCTCCCGACACCGCGGTTCACCCCTCCACTTT many TRBV25-1 - 16 TRBJ1-6
CASSVGDTTDTQYF TGTGCCAGCAGCGTAGGTGATACCACAGATACGCAGTATTTT many TRBV9 - 14 TRBJ2-3
CASSVGLWDTLYGYTF TGTGCCAGCAGCGTAGGTTTATGGGACACCCTCTATGGCTACACCTTC many TRBV9 - 16 TRBJ1-2
CASSVVETGPAEQYF TGTGCCAGCAGCGTAGTGGAGACAGGGCCGGCCGAGCAGTACTTC many TRBV9 TRBD1 15 TRBJ2-7
CASSEPRTVNTGELFF TGTGCCAGCAGCGAGCCTAGGACAGTTAACACCGGGGAGCTGTTTTTT many TRBV9 - 16 TRBJ2-2
CASSGTGQAKETQYF TGTGCCAGCAGCGGGACCGGACAGGCCAAAGAGACCCAGTACTTC many TRBV9 TRBD1 15 TRBJ2-5
CASSEIVGGRSEQFF TGTGCCAGCAGCGAGATTGTGGGGGGGCGGTCTGAGCAGTTCTTC many TRBV9 - 15 TRBJ2-1
CASSSSLAATDTQYF TGTGCCAGCAGCTCCTCCCTGGCGGCCACAGATACGCAGTATTTT many TRBV9 - 15 TRBJ2-3
CASSVELAGWAEQFF TGTGCCAGCAGCGTAGAACTAGCGGGGTGGGCTGAGCAGTTCTTC many TRBV9 TRBD2 15 TRBJ2-1
CASSTAGTGDYGYTF TGTGCCAGCAGCACAGCTGGGACAGGGGACTATGGCTACACCTTC many TRBV9 TRBD1 15 TRBJ1-2
CASSVAGQGAGEQFF TGTGCCAGCAGCGTAGCAGGACAGGGGGCGGGTGAGCAGTTCTTC many TRBV9 TRBD1 15 TRBJ2-1
CASSVLPDRENEQFF TGTGCCAGCAGCGTACTCCCGGACAGGGAGAATGAGCAGTTCTTC many TRBV9 TRBD1 15 TRBJ2-1
CASSVSGRTTYQETQYF TGTGCCAGCAGCGTTAGCGGGAGGACCACGTACCAAGAGACCCAGTACTTC many TRBV9 TRBD2 17 TRBJ2-5
CASSVQGIADEQFF TGTGCCAGCAGCGTACAGGGGATCGCGGATGAGCAGTTCTTC many TRBV9 - 14 TRBJ2-1